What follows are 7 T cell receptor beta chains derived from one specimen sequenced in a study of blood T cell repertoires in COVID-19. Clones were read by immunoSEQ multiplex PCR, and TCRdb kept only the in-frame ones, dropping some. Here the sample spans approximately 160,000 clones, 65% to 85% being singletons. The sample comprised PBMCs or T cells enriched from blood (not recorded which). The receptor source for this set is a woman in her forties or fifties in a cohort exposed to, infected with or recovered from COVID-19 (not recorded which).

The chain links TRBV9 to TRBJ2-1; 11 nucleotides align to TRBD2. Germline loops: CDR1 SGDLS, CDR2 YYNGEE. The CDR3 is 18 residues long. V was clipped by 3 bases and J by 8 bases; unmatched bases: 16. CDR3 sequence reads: CASSDNIAGGGSPHEQFF. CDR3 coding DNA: TGTGCCAGCAGCGATAATATAGCGGGAGGGGGCTCCCCTCATGAGCAGTTCTTC.

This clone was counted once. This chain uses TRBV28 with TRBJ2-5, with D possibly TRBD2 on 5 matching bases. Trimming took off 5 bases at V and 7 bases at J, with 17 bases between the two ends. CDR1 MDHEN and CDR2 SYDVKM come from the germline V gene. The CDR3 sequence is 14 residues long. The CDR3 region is CASSAFLGRGTQYF. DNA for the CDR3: TGTGCCAGCAGTGCCTTTTTAGGGAGAGGGACCCAGTACTTC.

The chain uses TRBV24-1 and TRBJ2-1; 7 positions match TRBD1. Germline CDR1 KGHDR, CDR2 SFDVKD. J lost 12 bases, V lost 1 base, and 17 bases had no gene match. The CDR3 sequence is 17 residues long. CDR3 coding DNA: TGTGCCACCAGTGATTTTTCGGACTCCATTGACAGGGATGGGCAGTTCTTC. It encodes CATSDFSDSIDRDGQFF.

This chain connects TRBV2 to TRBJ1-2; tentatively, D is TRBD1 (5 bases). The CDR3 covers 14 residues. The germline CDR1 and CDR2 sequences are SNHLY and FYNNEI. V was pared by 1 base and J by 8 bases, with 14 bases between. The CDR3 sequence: CASSEVVGGSGYTF. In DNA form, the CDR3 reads TGTGCCAGCAGTGAAGTCGTGGGGGGTAGCGGCTACACCTTC.

CDR3 sequence reads: CASSLDRGGPVYGYTF. The CDR3, as DNA: TGTGCCAGCAGTTTAGATCGCGGGGGGCCAGTCTATGGCTACACCTTC. This chain joins TRBV27 and TRBJ1-2; TRBD1 might be the D (6 bases). The CDR3 length is 16 residues. Looked up from germline, CDR1 is MNHEY and CDR2 is SMNVEV (reference sequence). Trimming took off 2 bases at V and 4 bases at J, with 17 bases between the two ends.

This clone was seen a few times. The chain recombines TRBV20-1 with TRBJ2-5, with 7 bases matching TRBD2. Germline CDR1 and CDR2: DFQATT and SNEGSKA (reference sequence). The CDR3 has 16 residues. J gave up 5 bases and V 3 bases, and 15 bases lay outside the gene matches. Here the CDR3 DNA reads TGCAGTGCTAGTGGGGCGGCGGGGGATTTGAGGGAGACCCAGTACTTC. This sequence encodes CSASGAAGDLRETQYF.

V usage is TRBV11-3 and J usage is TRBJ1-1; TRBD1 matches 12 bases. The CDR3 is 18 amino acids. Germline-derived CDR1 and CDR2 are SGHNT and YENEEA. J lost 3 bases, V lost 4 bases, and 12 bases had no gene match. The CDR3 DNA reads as TGTGCCAGCAGCTCAGGGGACAGGGGGCTCCCGGGGGACACTGAAGCTTTCTTT. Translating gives CASSSGDRGLPGDTEAFF. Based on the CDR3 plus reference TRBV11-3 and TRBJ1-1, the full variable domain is EAGVVQSPRYKIIEKKQPVAFWCNPISGHNTLYWYLQNLGQGPELLIRYENEEAVDDSQLPKDRFSAERLKGVDSTLKIQPAELGDSAVYLCASSSGDRGLPGDTEAFFGQGTRLTVV.